This is a list of T cell receptor beta chains from one sample in a study of T cell responses to AZD1222 COVID-19 vaccine. Sequenced by immunoSEQ multiplex PCR; TCRdb stores in-frame clones only, minus some. The table lists about 110,000 clones, less than 95% of them singletons. The specimen comprised peripheral blood, sampled 28 days after the second AZD1222 dose. The receptors originated from an adult who received the AZD1222 COVID-19 vaccine. CDR3s include the opening cysteine and the closing phenylalanine or tryptophan. The D gene is left open where the match is weak. Rows give clone size only sometimes, using once, few, many, or a class for an expanded clone.

.,TRBJ1-2,.,TRBV24-1,TGTGCCACCAGTGATTCACAGGGTCTGAGGGGCTACACCTTC,CATSDSQGLRGYTF
TRBD2,TRBJ2-5,.,TRBV12-5,TGTGCTAGTGGTCTCGGACTAGCGGGGGGAATAGAGACCCAGTACTTC,CASGLGLAGGIETQYF
.,TRBJ2-3,.,TRBV7-9,TGTGCCAGCAGCCCCAGCGGACCCGTGGGGACAGATACGCAGTATTTT,CASSPSGPVGTDTQYF
.,TRBJ1-5,few,TRBV10-3,TGTGCCATCCGCCCCGGGACGGCGGATCAGCCCCAGCATTTT,CAIRPGTADQPQHF
TRBD1,TRBJ1-2,.,TRBV6-2/TRBV6-3,TGTGCCAGCAGTTACTTACAGGGGAGAGGCTACACCTTC,CASSYLQGRGYTF
.,TRBJ1-5,.,TRBV3-1/TRBV3-2,TGTGCCAGCAGCCAGAGGACCTCTCGGGGTCAGCCCCAGCATTTT,CASSQRTSRGQPQHF
.,TRBJ1-2,.,TRBV3-1/TRBV3-2,TGTGCCAGCAGCCAAGGGATGGCGACAGTCAACTATGGCTACACCTTC,CASSQGMATVNYGYTF
.,TRBJ1-2,.,TRBV6-5,TGTGCCTTTGGAGGGATCCGTGGCTACACCTTC,CAFGGIRGYTF
TRBD1,TRBJ1-3,.,TRBV5-1,TGCGCCAGCAGCTTCGGACAGGAAGACACCATATATTTT,CASSFGQEDTIYF
TRBD1,TRBJ2-1,.,TRBV5-1,TGCGCCAGCAGCTTACGACAGGGGAGGCCAATGGAGCAGTTCTTC,CASSLRQGRPMEQFF
.,TRBJ2-7,.,TRBV13,TGTGCCAGCACACGGGCGTTTAGTACCTACGAGCAGTACTTC,CASTRAFSTYEQYF
.,TRBJ1-1,.,TRBV5-1,TGCGCCAGCAGCCAGGACCCGCCGGCCACTGAAGCTTTCTTT,CASSQDPPATEAFF
TRBD1,TRBJ2-7,.,TRBV18,TGTGCCAGCTCCCCGGGGACAGGGGGCTACGAGCAGTACTTC,CASSPGTGGYEQYF
.,TRBJ2-5,.,TRBV11-2,TGTGCCAGCAGCTTAGTTCTATACCAAGAGACCCAGTACTTC,CASSLVLYQETQYF
.,TRBJ1-6,.,TRBV27,TGTGCCAGCAGTTTACAGGGGTATGAGGGTTCACCCCTCCACTTT,CASSLQGYEGSPLHF
TRBD1,TRBJ2-7,.,TRBV9,TGTGCCAGCAGCGCCCAGGGGGCAAGAGGCAACGAGCAGTACTTC,CASSAQGARGNEQYF
.,TRBJ1-5,.,TRBV6-6,TGTGCCAGCAGCTCCCAGGGAAAGCCCCAGCATTTT,CASSSQGKPQHF
.,TRBJ2-3,.,TRBV27,TGTGCCAGCTCCAAGCGTAGGGGGATCACAGATACGCAGTATTTT,CASSKRRGITDTQYF
.,TRBJ1-6,.,TRBV5-8,TGTGCCAGCAGCTTGGACCTATCCTATAATTCACCCCTCCACTTT,CASSLDLSYNSPLHF
.,TRBJ1-2,.,TRBV30,TGTGCCGGCGCCACAGGGTCCCTCTATGGCTACACCTTC,CAGATGSLYGYTF
.,TRBJ2-7,once,TRBV3-1/TRBV3-2,TGTGCCAGCAGCCAAAATCCTCAGAGGCGGTCCTACGAGCAGTACTTC,CASSQNPQRRSYEQYF
.,TRBJ1-2,.,TRBV6-4,TGTGCCAGCAGTGACTCTAGAGGGATCGGGGGCTACACCTTC,CASSDSRGIGGYTF
.,TRBJ1-6,.,TRBV5-1,TGCGCCAGCAGAGGGGTAATGAATTCACCCCTCCACTTT,CASRGVMNSPLHF
TRBD2,TRBJ2-1,.,TRBV7-6,TGTGCCAGCAGCTTAGATCCGGGAGGGCCGAATGAGCAGTTCTTC,CASSLDPGGPNEQFF
TRBD1,TRBJ1-5,.,TRBV6-5,TGTGCCAGCGCTATGGACAGGGCTAAGCCCCAGCATTTT,CASAMDRAKPQHF
.,TRBJ2-7,.,TRBV25-1,TGTGCCAGCAGTGGAAGTCCCTCCTACGAGCAGTACTTC,CASSGSPSYEQYF
TRBD1,TRBJ1-1,.,TRBV19,TGTGCCAGTAGTACGACAGGGGAAAACACTGAAGCTTTCTTT,CASSTTGENTEAFF
.,TRBJ1-2,.,TRBV5-6,TGTGCCAGCAGCCCGGAGGGACATTTACCCTATAATGGCTACACCTTC,CASSPEGHLPYNGYTF
.,TRBJ2-7,.,TRBV11-2,TGTGCCAGCAGCTTAGTAGGTAGCTACGAGCAGTACTTC,CASSLVGSYEQYF
TRBD1,TRBJ1-1,.,TRBV19,TGTGCCAGTAGTGAGGGACCGGTACAGGGGGCTTTCTTT,CASSEGPVQGAFF
.,TRBJ2-1,.,TRBV2,TGTGCCAGCAGTTCTTTTCCCGGGATCTGGGCTAACAATGAGCAGTTCTTC,CASSSFPGIWANNEQFF
.,TRBJ1-5,.,TRBV6-2/TRBV6-3,TGTGCCAGCAGTCCCTGGGGGGGCGGGCAGCCCCAGCATTTT,CASSPWGGGQPQHF
TRBD1,TRBJ1-1,.,TRBV19,TGTGCCAGTAGGTCCGGGACAGGGGCTTTCACTGAAGCTTTCTTT,CASRSGTGAFTEAFF
.,TRBJ2-6,.,TRBV5-4,TGTGCCAGCAGCCCGCCGCGAACCGGGGCCAACGTCCTGACTTTC,CASSPPRTGANVLTF
.,TRBJ1-2,.,TRBV3-1/TRBV3-2,TGTGCCAGCAGCAAAACAGGGAGGGCGGGTGGCTACACCTTC,CASSKTGRAGGYTF
TRBD1,TRBJ1-2,.,TRBV19,TGTGCCAGCCAGTACGCCGGGACAGCAAACGGCTACACCTTC,CASQYAGTANGYTF
TRBD1,TRBJ2-1,.,TRBV18,TGTGCCAGCTCACCATTCCGGGACAGCAATTACAATGAGCAGTTCTTC,CASSPFRDSNYNEQFF
.,TRBJ1-5,once,TRBV19,TGTGCCAGTAGTATCTATTCGGGCAGCTTTAGCAATCAGCCCCAGCATTTT,CASSIYSGSFSNQPQHF
.,TRBJ1-2,.,TRBV28,TGTGCCAGCAGTTTATGGTCCGGGGCTAATGGCTACACCTTC,CASSLWSGANGYTF
.,TRBJ2-7,.,TRBV9,TGTGCCAGCAGCGTAGGAGACTCGGCAGCCTACGAGCAGTACTTC,CASSVGDSAAYEQYF
.,TRBJ2-7,.,TRBV27,TGTGCCAGCAGTTACGGGGTCTCCTACGAGCAGTACTTC,CASSYGVSYEQYF
.,TRBJ2-1,.,TRBV19,TGTGCCAGTAGTAGAAGGGACCGCGAATTAGGAAATGAGCAGTTCTTC,CASSRRDRELGNEQFF
.,TRBJ1-1,.,TRBV5-1,TGCGCCAGCAGTTGGGGGGCTAAGACCATGAACACTGAAGCTTTCTTT,CASSWGAKTMNTEAFF
.,TRBJ2-3,.,TRBV27,TGTGCCAGCAGTAGTACAGATACGCAGTATTTT,CASSSTDTQYF
.,TRBJ1-2,.,TRBV6-5,TGTGCCAGCTTCCCTTTGGGAGCTAACTATGGCTACACCTTC,CASFPLGANYGYTF
.,TRBJ1-4,.,TRBV5-1,TGCGCCAGCAGCTACCACGGGACGCCAGAAGGTGAAAAACTGTTTTTT,CASSYHGTPEGEKLFF
.,TRBJ2-7,.,TRBV6-1,TGTGCCAGCAGTGAGTCGAGATACTACGAGCAGTACTTC,CASSESRYYEQYF